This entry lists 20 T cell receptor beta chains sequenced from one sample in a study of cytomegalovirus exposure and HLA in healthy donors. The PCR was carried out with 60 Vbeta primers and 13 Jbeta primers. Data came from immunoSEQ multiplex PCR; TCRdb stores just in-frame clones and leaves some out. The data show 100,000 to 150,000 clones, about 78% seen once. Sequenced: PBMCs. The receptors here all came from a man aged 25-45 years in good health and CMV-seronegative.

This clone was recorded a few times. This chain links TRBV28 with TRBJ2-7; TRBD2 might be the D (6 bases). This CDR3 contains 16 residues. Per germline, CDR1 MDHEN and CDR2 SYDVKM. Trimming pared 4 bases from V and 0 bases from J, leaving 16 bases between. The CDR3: CASSSLGGVDSYEQYF. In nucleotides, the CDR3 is TGTGCCAGCAGTTCCCTGGGCGGGGTTGACTCCTACGAGCAGTACTTC.

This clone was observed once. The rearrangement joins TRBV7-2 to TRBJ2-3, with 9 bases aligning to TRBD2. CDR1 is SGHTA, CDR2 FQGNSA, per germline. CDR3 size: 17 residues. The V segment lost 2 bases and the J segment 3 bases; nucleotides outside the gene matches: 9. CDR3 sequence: CASSLMGRGGATDTQYF. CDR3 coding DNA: TGTGCCAGCAGCTTAATGGGCCGCGGGGGGGCAACAGATACGCAGTATTTT.

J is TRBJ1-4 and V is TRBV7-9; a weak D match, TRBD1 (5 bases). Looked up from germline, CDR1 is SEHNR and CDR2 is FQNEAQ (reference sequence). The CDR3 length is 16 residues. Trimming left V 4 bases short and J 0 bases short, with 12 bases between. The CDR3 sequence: CASSSDSVATNEKLFF. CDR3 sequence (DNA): TGTGCCAGCAGCTCAGACAGCGTTGCAACTAATGAAAAACTGTTTTTT.

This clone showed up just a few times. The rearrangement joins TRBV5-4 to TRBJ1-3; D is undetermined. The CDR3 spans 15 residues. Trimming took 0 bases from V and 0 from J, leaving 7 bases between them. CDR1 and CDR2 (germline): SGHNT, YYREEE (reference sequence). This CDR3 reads CASSLDITSGNTIYF. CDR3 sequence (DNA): TGTGCCAGCAGCTTGGACATAACCTCTGGAAACACCATATATTTT.

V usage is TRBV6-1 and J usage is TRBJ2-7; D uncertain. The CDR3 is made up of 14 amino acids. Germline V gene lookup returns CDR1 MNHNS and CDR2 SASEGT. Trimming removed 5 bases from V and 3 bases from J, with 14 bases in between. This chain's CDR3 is CASSNENRVYEQYF. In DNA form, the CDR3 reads TGTGCCAGCAGTAACGAGAACCGAGTCTACGAGCAGTACTTC.

Written as DNA, the CDR3 is TGTGCCAGCAGCTTATCAGGGGTCCCCCAGCATTTT. Protein: CASSLSGVPQHF. V usage is TRBV7-9 and J usage is TRBJ1-5, with D possibly being TRBD1 (6 bases). Trimming removed 2 bases from V and 10 bases from J, with 9 bases in between. CDR1 is SEHNR and CDR2 is FQNEAQ in the germline V gene (reference sequence). CDR3 length: 12 residues.

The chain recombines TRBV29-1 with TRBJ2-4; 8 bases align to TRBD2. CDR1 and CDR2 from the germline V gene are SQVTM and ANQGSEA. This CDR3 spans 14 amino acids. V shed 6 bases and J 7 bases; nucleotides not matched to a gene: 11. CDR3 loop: CSVVGGGWGNIQYF. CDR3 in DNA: TGCAGCGTCGTCGGGGGGGGCTGGGGGAACATTCAGTACTTC. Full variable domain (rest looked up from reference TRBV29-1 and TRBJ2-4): SAVISQKPSRDICQRGTSLTIQCQVDSQVTMMFWYRQQPGQSLTLIATANQGSEATYESGFVIDKFPISRPNLTFSTLTVSNMSPEDSSIYLCSVVGGGWGNIQYFGAGTRLSVL.

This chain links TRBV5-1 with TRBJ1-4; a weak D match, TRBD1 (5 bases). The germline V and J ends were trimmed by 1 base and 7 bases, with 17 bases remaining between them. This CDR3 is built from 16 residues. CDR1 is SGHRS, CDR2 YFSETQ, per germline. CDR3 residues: CASSLKIAGRGEKLFF. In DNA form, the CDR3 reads TGCGCCAGCAGCTTGAAGATTGCAGGGAGGGGTGAAAAACTGTTTTTT. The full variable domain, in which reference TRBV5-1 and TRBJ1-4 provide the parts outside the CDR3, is KAGVTQTPRYLIKTRGQQVTLSCSPISGHRSVSWYQQTPGQGLQFLFEYFSETQRNKGNFPGRFSGRQFSNSRSEMNVSTLELGDSALYLCASSLKIAGRGEKLFFGSGTQLSVL.

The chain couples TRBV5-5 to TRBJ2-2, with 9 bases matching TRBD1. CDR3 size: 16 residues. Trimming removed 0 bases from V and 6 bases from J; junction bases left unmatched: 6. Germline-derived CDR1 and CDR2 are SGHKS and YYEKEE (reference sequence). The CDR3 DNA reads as TGTGCCAGCAGCTTGGCATCCCGGACAGGGGCCGGGGAGCTGTTTTTT. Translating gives CASSLASRTGAGELFF.

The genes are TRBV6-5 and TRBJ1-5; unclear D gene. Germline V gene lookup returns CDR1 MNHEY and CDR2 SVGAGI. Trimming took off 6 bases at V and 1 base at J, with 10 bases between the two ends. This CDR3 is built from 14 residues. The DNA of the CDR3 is TGTGCCAGCAGCTCGAGAGGGAGCAATCAGCCCCAGCATTTT. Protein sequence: CASSSRGSNQPQHF.

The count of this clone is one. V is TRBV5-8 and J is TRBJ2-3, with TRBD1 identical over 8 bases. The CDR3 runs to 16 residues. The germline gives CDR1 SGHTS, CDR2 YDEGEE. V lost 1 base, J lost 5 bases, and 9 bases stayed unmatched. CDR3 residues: CASSLSGRGLGDTQYF. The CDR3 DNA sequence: TGTGCCAGCAGCTTGTCTGGCAGGGGGCTGGGAGATACGCAGTATTTT.

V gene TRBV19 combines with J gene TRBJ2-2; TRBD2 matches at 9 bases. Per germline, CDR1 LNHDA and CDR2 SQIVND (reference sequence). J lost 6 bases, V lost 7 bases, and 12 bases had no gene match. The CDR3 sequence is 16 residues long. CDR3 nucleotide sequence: TGTGCCAGTAAAAAAGAGCGGGGGGTTAATTCCGGGGAGCTGTTTTTT. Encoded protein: CASKKERGVNSGELFF. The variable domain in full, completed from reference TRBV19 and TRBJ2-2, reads DGGITQSPKYLFRKEGQNVTLSCEQNLNHDAMYWYRQDPGQGLRLIYYSQIVNDFQKGDIAEGYSVSREKKESFPLTVTSAQKNPTAFYLCASKKERGVNSGELFFGEGSRLTVL.

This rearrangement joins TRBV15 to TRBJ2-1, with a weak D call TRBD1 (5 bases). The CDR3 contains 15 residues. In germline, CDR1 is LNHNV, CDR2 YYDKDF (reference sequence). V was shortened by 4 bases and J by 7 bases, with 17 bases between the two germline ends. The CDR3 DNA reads TGTGCCACCAGCATCCCCTCCAGGGTTAGGAATGAGCAGTTCTTC. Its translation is CATSIPSRVRNEQFF.

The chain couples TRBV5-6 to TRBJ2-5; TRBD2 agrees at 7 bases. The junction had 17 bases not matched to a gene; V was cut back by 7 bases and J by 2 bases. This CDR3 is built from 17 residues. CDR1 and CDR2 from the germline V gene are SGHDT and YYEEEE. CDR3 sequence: CASARLDSGPYQETQYF. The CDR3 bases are TGTGCCAGCGCCCGGTTAGATAGCGGGCCATATCAAGAGACCCAGTACTTC.

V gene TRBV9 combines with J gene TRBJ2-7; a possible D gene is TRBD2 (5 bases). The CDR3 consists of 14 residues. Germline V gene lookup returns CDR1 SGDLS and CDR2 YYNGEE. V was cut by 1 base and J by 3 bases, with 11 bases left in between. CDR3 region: CASSVPSGNYEQYF. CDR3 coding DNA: TGTGCCAGCAGCGTACCCAGCGGAAACTACGAGCAGTACTTC.

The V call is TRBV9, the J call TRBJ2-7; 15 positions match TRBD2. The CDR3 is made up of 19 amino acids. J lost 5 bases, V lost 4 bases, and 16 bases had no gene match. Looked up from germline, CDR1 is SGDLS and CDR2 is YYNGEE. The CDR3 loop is CASSSPGGLAGGRTNEQYF. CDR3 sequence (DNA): TGTGCCAGCAGCTCCCCGGGGGGACTAGCGGGGGGCCGAACCAACGAGCAGTACTTC. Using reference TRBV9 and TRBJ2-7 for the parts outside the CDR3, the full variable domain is DSGVTQTPKHLITATGQRVTLRCSPRSGDLSVYWYQQSLDQGLQFLIQYYNGEERAKGNILERFSAQQFPDLHSELNLSSLELGDSALYFCASSSPGGLAGGRTNEQYFGPGTRLTVT.

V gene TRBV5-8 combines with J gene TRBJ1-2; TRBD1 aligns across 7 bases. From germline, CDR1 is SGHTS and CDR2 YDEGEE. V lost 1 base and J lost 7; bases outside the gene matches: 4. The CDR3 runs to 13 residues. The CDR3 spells CASSLTGVSGYTF. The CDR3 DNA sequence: TGTGCCAGCAGCTTGACAGGGGTCTCTGGCTACACCTTC.

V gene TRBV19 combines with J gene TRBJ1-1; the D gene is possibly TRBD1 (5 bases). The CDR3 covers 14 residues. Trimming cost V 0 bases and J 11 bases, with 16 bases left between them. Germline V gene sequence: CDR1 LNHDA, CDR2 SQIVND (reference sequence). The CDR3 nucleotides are TGTGCCAGTAGTATAGATCGGTGGCAGGGCTTGGCTTTCTTT. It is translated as CASSIDRWQGLAFF.

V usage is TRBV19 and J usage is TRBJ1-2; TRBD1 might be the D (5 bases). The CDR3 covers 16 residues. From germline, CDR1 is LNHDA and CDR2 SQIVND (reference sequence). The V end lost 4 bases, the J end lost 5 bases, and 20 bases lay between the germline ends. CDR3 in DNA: TGTGCCAGTAGTACCCCTTCGCGGGGCCTAAATTATGGCTACACCTTC. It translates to CASSTPSRGLNYGYTF. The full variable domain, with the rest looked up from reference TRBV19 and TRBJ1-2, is DGGITQSPKYLFRKEGQNVTLSCEQNLNHDAMYWYRQDPGQGLRLIYYSQIVNDFQKGDIAEGYSVSREKKESFPLTVTSAQKNPTAFYLCASSTPSRGLNYGYTFGSGTRLTVV.

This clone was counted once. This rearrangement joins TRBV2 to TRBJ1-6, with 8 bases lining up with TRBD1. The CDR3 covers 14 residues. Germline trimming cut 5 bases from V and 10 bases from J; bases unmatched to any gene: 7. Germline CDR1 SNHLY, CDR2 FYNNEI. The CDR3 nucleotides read TGTGCCAGCAGTCCAAACAGGGGGGAATCACCCCTCCACTTT. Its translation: CASSPNRGESPLHF.